The entry below gives a single T cell receptor (beta chain) sequence along with its context. Its antigen is currently unknown. With 60 Vbeta and 13 Jbeta primers, the PCR was carried out. Original processing notes: In a later analysis, of 84 million or so unique beta chains, about 12 million appeared in at least two donors. Some clones are missing from TCRdb's copy, which holds only in-frame ones; the method was immunoSEQ multiplex PCR. D and trimming come from the DNA, and the V and J calls and clone size come from that table. The sample lists approximately 150,000 clones; about 75% were seen once. The sample belongs to a study of cytomegalovirus exposure and HLA in healthy donors. Findings and caveats of the study: According to the study, around 160 TCR beta chains were cytomegalovirus-associated.

V was clipped by 0 bases and J by 4 bases, with 7 bases between them. The CDR3 consists of 13 residues. The germline V gene encodes CDR1 GTSNPN and CDR2 SVGIG (reference sequence). The chain links TRBV30 to TRBJ1-5; tentative D call: TRBD1 (5 bases). Sequenced: PBMCs. This clonotype was sampled from a man younger than 35 in good health and CMV-seropositive. The DNA for the CDR3 is TGTGCCTGGAGTGTGCGACAGAATCAGCCCCAGCATTTT. The encoded protein is CAWSVRQNQPQHF.